A single sample is the source of the 30 T cell receptor beta chains below, sequenced in a study of blood T cell repertoires in COVID-19. Measured with immunoSEQ multiplex PCR; TCRdb has only the in-frame clones, and not every one. Seen here are 95,000 to 110,000 clones, approximately 87% observed once, and the top ten hold about 16%. The sample was peripheral blood. These receptors came from a man aged 45-65 years with acute or convalescent COVID-19.

As for this clone: An end of the junction does not agree with germline; a read error may underlie this. Other DNA sequences in this specimen translate into the identical CDR3. DNA of the CDR3: TGTGCCAGCACCCCCTACCCGATGAACACCGGGGAGTTGTTTTTT. It encodes CASTPYPMNTGELFF. V is TRBV7-7 and J is TRBJ2-2; weak D call: TRBD2 (5 bases). Germline lookup yields CDR1 SSHAT and CDR2 FNYEAQ (reference sequence). This CDR3 spans 15 amino acids.

The CDR3 sequence: CASSLRASPNEQFF. The CDR3 region has the DNA TGTGCCAGCAGCTTAAGGGCTAGCCCGAATGAGCAGTTCTTC. The rearrangement uses TRBV11-3 and TRBJ2-1; weak D call: TRBD2 (5 bases). The V gene lost 2 bases and the J gene lost 7 bases, with 12 bases spanning the gap. The CDR3 extends over 14 amino acids. CDR1 and CDR2 (germline): SGHNT, YENEEA. Complete variable domain (other parts from reference TRBV11-3 and TRBJ2-1): EAGVVQSPRYKIIEKKQPVAFWCNPISGHNTLYWYLQNLGQGPELLIRYENEEAVDDSQLPKDRFSAERLKGVDSTLKIQPAELGDSAVYLCASSLRASPNEQFFGPGTRLTVL.

This clone was found once. This chain links TRBV11-3 with TRBJ2-2; TRBD1 agrees at 7 bases. Trimming removed 5 bases from V and 1 base from J; junction bases left unmatched: 7. CDR3 length equals 16 residues. Germline V lookup: CDR1 SGHNT, CDR2 YENEEA. Written as DNA, the CDR3 is TGTGCCAGCAGCGCCACAGGGGCCAAGAACACCGGGGAGCTGTTTTTT. Amino acids: CASSATGAKNTGELFF.

The gene calls are TRBV9 and TRBJ2-2; tentative D call: TRBD2 (6 bases). Germline values: CDR1 SGDLS, CDR2 YYNGEE. The CDR3 sequence is 18 residues long. V lost 0 bases, J lost 2 bases, and 17 bases lay in between. CDR3 protein: CASSVGFWGVLNTGELFF. The CDR3 DNA sequence: TGTGCCAGCAGCGTAGGTTTTTGGGGGGTTCTAAACACCGGGGAGCTGTTTTTT. Variable domain in full (rest from reference TRBV9 and TRBJ2-2): DSGVTQTPKHLITATGQRVTLRCSPRSGDLSVYWYQQSLDQGLQFLIQYYNGEERAKGNILERFSAQQFPDLHSELNLSSLELGDSALYFCASSVGFWGVLNTGELFFGEGSRLTVL.

The chain has TRBV10-3 and TRBJ2-7; 8 bases map to TRBD1. This CDR3 region has 15 residues. V shed 3 bases, J shed 2 bases, and the junction held 6 bases outside the gene matches. Germline V lookup: CDR1 ENHRY, CDR2 SYGVKD. This CDR3 reads CAISDRRTGTYEQYF. DNA for the CDR3: TGTGCCATCAGTGATCGTAGGACAGGGACCTACGAGCAGTACTTC.

V usage is TRBV11-2 and J usage is TRBJ1-2, with D maybe TRBD1 (6 bases). Germline V CDR1 and CDR2: SGHAT, FQNNGV. V lost 6 bases and J 6 bases, leaving 14 bases between the germline ends. This CDR3 has 13 amino acids. The CDR3 sequence: CASSNDRIHGYTF. The CDR3 DNA reads TGTGCCAGCAGTAACGACAGGATCCATGGCTACACCTTC.

This chain links TRBV7-2 with TRBJ2-6; 7 bases fit TRBD1. The CDR3 sequence is 19 residues long. Germline V gene lookup returns CDR1 SGHTA and CDR2 FQGNSA. The junction had 13 bases not matched to a gene; V was cut back by 5 bases and J by 0 bases. CDR3 residues: CASSLRMARGNSGANVLTF. CDR3 in DNA: TGTGCCAGCAGCCTAAGAATGGCCAGGGGGAACTCTGGGGCCAACGTCCTGACTTTC.

The chain has TRBV3-1 (or the pseudogene TRBV3-2) and TRBJ1-1, with 7 bases aligning to TRBD1. Germline trimming cut 3 bases from V and 0 bases from J; bases unmatched to any gene: 13. CDR1 is LGHDT and CDR2 is YNNKEL in the germline V gene (reference sequence). The CDR3 is 18 amino acids. Written as DNA, the CDR3 is TGTGCCAGCAGCCAGAAGCGCGGCCCAGGGGGGTTGAACACTGAAGCTTTCTTT. It encodes CASSQKRGPGGLNTEAFF.

The V gene is TRBV30, the J gene TRBJ2-1; 11 nucleotides line up with TRBD2. V was clipped by 0 bases and J by 9 bases; unmatched bases: 16. The CDR3 covers 18 residues. CDR1 and CDR2 (germline): GTSNPN, SVGIG (reference sequence). The CDR3 region has the DNA TGTGCCTGGAGTGTACGGAGTCGGCTAGCGGGAGGACTTAGTGAGCAGTTCTTC. It yields the protein CAWSVRSRLAGGLSEQFF. The full variable domain, completed using reference TRBV30 and TRBJ2-1, is SQTIHQWPATLVQPVGSPLSLECTVEGTSNPNLYWYRQAAGRGLQLLFYSVGIGQISSEVPQNLSASRPQDRQFILSSKKLLLSDSGFYLCAWSVRSRLAGGLSEQFFGPGTRLTVL.

The rearrangement links TRBV28 to TRBJ2-7; 10 bases align to TRBD2. The CDR3 totals 18 residues. Trimming at V came to 5 bases and at J to 3 bases, leaving 16 bases not matched to a gene. Germline-derived CDR1 and CDR2 are MDHEN and SYDVKM. The CDR3 bases are TGTGCCAGCAGTCCCCTCCGCCTAGCGGGAGTGGGTAGCTACGAGCAGTACTTC. Translated, it gives CASSPLRLAGVGSYEQYF.

The genes are TRBV30 and TRBJ2-3; TRBD2 is a possible D gene (6 bases). The CDR3 runs to 13 residues. The germline V gene has CDR1 GTSNPN and CDR2 SVGIG (reference sequence). V lost 4 bases and J lost 8, with 16 bases in between. The CDR3 sequence is CAWMVGSGVTQYF. DNA of the CDR3: TGTGCCTGGATGGTAGGGTCGGGAGTTACGCAGTATTTT.

This clone was seen a single time. CDR3 nucleotides: TGTGCCAGTAGTCCTCGTTCCCTAGCGGGAGGAGGGAGCACAGATACGCAGTATTTT. This sequence encodes CASSPRSLAGGGSTDTQYF. V gene TRBV19 combines with J gene TRBJ2-3; 11 bases map to TRBD2. There are 19 residues in the CDR3. Germline CDR1 reads LNHDA; CDR2 reads SQIVND (reference sequence). Unmatched junction bases numbered 13, after V lost 5 bases and J lost 0 bases.

The V gene is TRBV5-1, the J gene TRBJ2-5, with D possibly matching TRBD2 (5 bases). The ends were cut back, 4 bases at V and 2 bases at J, with 9 bases in the middle. The germline gives CDR1 SGHRS, CDR2 YFSETQ. The CDR3 length is 13 residues. As DNA, the CDR3 is TGCGCCAGCAGCCCCGGGATTCAAGAGACCCAGTACTTC. Protein sequence: CASSPGIQETQYF.

V and J are TRBV15 and TRBJ2-3; the D gene is possibly TRBD2 (5 bases). V was trimmed by 9 bases and J by 2 bases, leaving 9 bases between them. This CDR3 contains 12 residues. Germline-derived CDR1 and CDR2 are LNHNV and YYDKDF (reference sequence). The CDR3 coding sequence is TGTGCCACTAAGACTAACACAGATACGCAGTATTTT. This codes for CATKTNTDTQYF.

V usage is TRBV18 and J usage is TRBJ1-1, with 7 positions matching TRBD1. CDR1 is KGHSH and CDR2 is LQKENI in the germline V gene. Trimming took 9 bases from V and 4 from J; bases not matched to a gene: 11. The CDR3 is 14 residues long. CDR3 DNA: TGTGCCAGTAGCGGAGGACAGGCCGTCACTGAAGCTTTCTTT. It is translated as CASSGGQAVTEAFF.

The J gene is TRBJ2-3, the V gene TRBV24-1; 11 bases match TRBD2. CDR3 length equals 17 residues. Germline V gene sequence: CDR1 KGHDR, CDR2 SFDVKD. V lost 3 bases to trimming and J lost 4 bases; unmatched junction nucleotides: 8. As DNA, the CDR3 is TGTGCCACCAGTGATCCCACTAGCGGGAGTACCCCAGATACGCAGTATTTT. It is translated as CATSDPTSGSTPDTQYF.

This chain links TRBV7-8 with TRBJ1-5, with 8 bases identical to TRBD1. Trimming took 1 base from V and 4 from J; bases not matched to a gene: 3. From germline, CDR1 is SGHVS and CDR2 FQNEAQ. This CDR3 contains 15 residues. The CDR3 here is CASSLDRGGNQPQHF. CDR3 bases: TGTGCCAGCAGCTTAGACAGGGGGGGGAATCAGCCCCAGCATTTT.

This rearrangement joins TRBV19 to TRBJ2-3; 13 bases are shared with TRBD2. V shed 5 bases and J 0 bases; nucleotides not matched to a gene: 8. The CDR3 runs 18 residues. The germline CDR1 and CDR2 sequences are LNHDA and SQIVND (reference sequence). CDR3 DNA: TGTGCCAGTAGTCCGGGACTAGCGGGACCTTCTAGCACAGATACGCAGTATTTT. It is translated as CASSPGLAGPSSTDTQYF.

This sequence joins TRBV6-4 and TRBJ1-2; D might be TRBD1 (5 bases). The CDR3 is 14 residues long. Deletions cut 4 bases from V and 8 bases from J, with 17 bases between. Germline V CDR1 and CDR2: MRHNA, SNTAGT. CDR3 nucleotide sequence: TGTGCCAGCAGTGCGGGGGGGGAGGTAACCGGCTACACCTTC. It codes for CASSAGGEVTGYTF.

The chain links TRBV5-8 to TRBJ2-6; maybe TRBD1 (6 bases). From germline, CDR1 is SGHTS and CDR2 YDEGEE. The germline V and J ends were trimmed by 4 bases and 0 bases, with 11 bases remaining between them. The CDR3 contains 16 residues. The CDR3 DNA reads as TGTGCCAGCAGCCTTCAGGGGTTCTCTGGGGCCAACGTCCTGACTTTC. Residues: CASSLQGFSGANVLTF.

The chain couples TRBV28 to TRBJ1-4; weak D call: TRBD1 (6 bases). Germline-derived CDR1 and CDR2 are MDHEN and SYDVKM. V lost 6 bases and J 13 bases, leaving 27 bases between the germline ends. The CDR3 is 16 residues long. The DNA for the CDR3 is TGTGCCAGCAGCCCGACAGGCCCTAATCTAATGAAAATACTGTTTTTT. Translated: CASSPTGPNLMKILFF.

J is TRBJ2-7 and V is TRBV6-5; 8 bases line up with TRBD1. Trimming cost V 8 bases and J 2 bases; bases outside gene matches: 8. Per germline, CDR1 MNHEY and CDR2 SVGAGI. This CDR3 is 14 amino acids long. As DNA, the CDR3 is TGTGCCAGCTCTTTTCAGGGGGCCACCTACGAGCAGTACTTC. This gives the protein CASSFQGATYEQYF.

The chain employs TRBV28 and TRBJ1-1, with D hard to call. V lost 7 bases and J 6 bases, leaving 21 bases between the germline ends. The CDR3 runs 15 residues. Per germline, CDR1 MDHEN and CDR2 SYDVKM. CDR3 sequence reads: CASTHRGFSSAEAFF. The CDR3 coding sequence is TGTGCCAGCACCCATAGAGGCTTCTCAAGCGCTGAAGCTTTCTTT.

This clone showed up just a few times. The V call is TRBV29-1, the J call TRBJ2-3, with D possibly matching TRBD1 (6 bases). This CDR3 region has 14 residues. The V end lost 7 bases, the J end lost 0 bases, and 14 bases lay between the germline ends. The germline CDR1 and CDR2 sequences are SQVTM and ANQGSEA. The CDR3 DNA reads as TGCAGCGCACAGGGAGTGAGAAGCACAGATACGCAGTATTTT. It is translated as CSAQGVRSTDTQYF.

V is TRBV15 and J is TRBJ1-4, with D possibly TRBD1 on 5 matching bases. The germline gives CDR1 LNHNV, CDR2 YYDKDF (reference sequence). V was clipped by 0 bases and J by 7 bases, with 18 bases between them. The CDR3 totals 17 residues. The CDR3 DNA reads as TGTGCCACCAGCAGAGATTACGACAGAGGACGGATTGAAAAACTGTTTTTT. It encodes CATSRDYDRGRIEKLFF.

This chain links TRBV28 with TRBJ2-7, with 9 positions matching TRBD1. After removal of 4 bases from V and 4 bases from J, the junction contained 8 bases not matched to a gene. The CDR3 consists of 15 residues. The V gene's germline CDR1 is MDHEN and CDR2 SYDVKM. As DNA, the CDR3 is TGTGCCAGCAGTTCCCAAACAGGGGGCGCGTACGAGCAGTACTTC. Translating gives CASSSQTGGAYEQYF.

The genes are TRBV5-1 and TRBJ2-7; 9 bases match TRBD1. V lost 5 bases, J lost 3 bases, and 6 bases stayed unmatched. From germline, CDR1 is SGHRS and CDR2 YFSETQ. The CDR3 has 14 amino acids. Written as DNA, the CDR3 is TGCGCCAGCAGTCCCTTGGACAGGGGCTACGAGCAGTACTTC. It codes for CASSPLDRGYEQYF.

J is TRBJ2-1 and V is TRBV7-2; perhaps TRBD2 as D (5 bases). This CDR3 contains 14 residues. V was cut by 5 bases and J by 7 bases, with 15 bases left in between. The V gene's germline CDR1 is SGHTA and CDR2 FQGNSA. CDR3 residues: CASSHGGRGNEQFF. The DNA of the CDR3 is TGTGCCAGCAGCCATGGTGGGAGAGGGAATGAGCAGTTCTTC.

The V and J genes are TRBV5-4 and TRBJ1-2, with D uncertain. V lost 3 bases and J 4 bases, leaving 13 bases between the germline ends. CDR1 SGHNT and CDR2 YYREEE come from the germline V gene (reference sequence). CDR3 size: 14 residues. The CDR3 protein is CASSSEKKGYGYTF. The CDR3 DNA sequence: TGTGCCAGCAGCTCGGAGAAAAAAGGCTATGGCTACACCTTC.

This clone has only a few counts. The chain employs TRBV28 and TRBJ2-1; 9 bases line up with TRBD2. The CDR3 consists of 15 residues. In germline, CDR1 is MDHEN, CDR2 SYDVKM. V was clipped by 5 bases and J by 5 bases; unmatched bases: 7. CDR3 amino acids: CASSRPGLADNEQFF. DNA for the CDR3: TGTGCCAGCAGTCGCCCGGGACTAGCAGACAATGAGCAGTTCTTC.